This T cell receptor beta chain comes out of a study of T-cell memory formation after mild COVID-19. The wider study: The TCR clusters were mostly specific to one donor. Findings of the study overall: The study found balanced CD4/CD8 in clones contracting day 15 to 85 and a CD4+ lean in later expanders. CD4+ contracting clones were mainly CM and EM; CD8+ ones, EMRA.

From the 5' RACE reads, TCRdb called clonotypes with MiXCR, one entry per CDR3 protein. The sample has more than 150,000 distinct CDR3 sequences; around a tenth are singletons. Concerning this clonotype: The antigen is unknown.

There are 14 residues in the CDR3. V was shortened by 5 bases and J by 7 bases, with 17 bases between the two germline ends. Germline values: CDR1 MNHNY, CDR2 SVGAGI (reference sequence). The source material was PBMCs or a T cell subset sorted from them (not recorded which). This chain connects TRBV6-6 to TRBJ1-1; D not certain. The receptor comes from a man between 18 and 29 years old who had mild COVID-19 (a few samples of this study predate the infection). Cell type and time point are not known. The DNA of the CDR3 is TGTGCCAGCAGTCCCTTCAAAACCATATATGAAGCTTTCTTT. Translation gives CASSPFKTIYEAFF.